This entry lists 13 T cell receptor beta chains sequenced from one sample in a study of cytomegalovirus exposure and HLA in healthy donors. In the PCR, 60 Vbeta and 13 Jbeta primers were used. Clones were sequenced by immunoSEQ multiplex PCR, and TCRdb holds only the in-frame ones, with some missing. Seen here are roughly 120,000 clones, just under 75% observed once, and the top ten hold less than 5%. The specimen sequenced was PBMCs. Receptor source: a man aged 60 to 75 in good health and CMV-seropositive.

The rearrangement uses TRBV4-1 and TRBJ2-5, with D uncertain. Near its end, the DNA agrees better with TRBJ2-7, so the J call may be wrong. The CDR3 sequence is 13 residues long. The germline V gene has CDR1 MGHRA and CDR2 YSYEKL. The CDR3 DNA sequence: TGCGCCAGCAGCCAAGATCAGGACTACGAGCAGTACTTC. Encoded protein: CASSQDQDYEQYF.

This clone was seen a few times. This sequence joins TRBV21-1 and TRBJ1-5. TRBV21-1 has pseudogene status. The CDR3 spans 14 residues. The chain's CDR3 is CASSKSRENQPQHF. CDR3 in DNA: TGTGCCAGCAGCAAGAGTCGCGAGAATCAGCCCCAGCATTTT.

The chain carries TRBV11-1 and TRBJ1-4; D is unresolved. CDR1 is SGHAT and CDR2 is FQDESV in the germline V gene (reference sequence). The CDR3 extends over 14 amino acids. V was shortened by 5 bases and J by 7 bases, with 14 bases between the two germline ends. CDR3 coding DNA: TGTGCCAGCAGCGGAGGGCCTGTGGGTGAAAAACTGTTTTTT. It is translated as CASSGGPVGEKLFF.

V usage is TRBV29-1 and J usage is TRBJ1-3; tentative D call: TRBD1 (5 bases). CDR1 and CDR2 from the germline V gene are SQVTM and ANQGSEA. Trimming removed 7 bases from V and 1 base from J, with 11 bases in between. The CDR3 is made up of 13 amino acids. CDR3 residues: CSGQKGSGNTIYF. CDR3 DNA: TGCAGCGGACAGAAAGGGTCTGGAAACACCATATATTTT.

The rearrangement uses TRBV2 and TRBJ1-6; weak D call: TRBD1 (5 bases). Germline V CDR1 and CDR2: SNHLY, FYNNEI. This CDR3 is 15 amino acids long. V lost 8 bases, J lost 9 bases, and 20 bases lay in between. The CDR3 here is CASGGLSGRGSPLHF. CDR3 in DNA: TGTGCCAGCGGGGGGTTGTCCGGGAGGGGTTCACCCCTCCACTTT.

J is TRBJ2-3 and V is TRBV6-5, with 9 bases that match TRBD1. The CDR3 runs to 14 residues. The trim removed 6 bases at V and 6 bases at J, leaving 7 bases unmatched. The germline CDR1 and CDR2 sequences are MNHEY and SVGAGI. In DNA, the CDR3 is TGTGCCAGCAGGAACAGGGGGCTTTCTGATACGCAGTATTTT. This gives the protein CASRNRGLSDTQYF.

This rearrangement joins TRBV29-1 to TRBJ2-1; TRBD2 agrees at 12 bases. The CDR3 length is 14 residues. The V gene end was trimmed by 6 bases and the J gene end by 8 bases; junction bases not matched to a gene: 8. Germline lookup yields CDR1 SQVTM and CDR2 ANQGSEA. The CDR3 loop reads CSVLRTSGVDEQFF. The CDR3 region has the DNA TGCAGCGTCCTCAGGACTAGCGGGGTGGATGAGCAGTTCTTC.

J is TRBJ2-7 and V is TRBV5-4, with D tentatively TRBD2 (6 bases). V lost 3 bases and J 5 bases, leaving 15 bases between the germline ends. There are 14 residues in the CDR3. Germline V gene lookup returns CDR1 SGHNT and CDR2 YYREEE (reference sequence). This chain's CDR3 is CASSWDSAGNEQYF. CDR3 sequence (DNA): TGTGCCAGCAGCTGGGATTCCGCGGGGAACGAGCAGTACTTC.

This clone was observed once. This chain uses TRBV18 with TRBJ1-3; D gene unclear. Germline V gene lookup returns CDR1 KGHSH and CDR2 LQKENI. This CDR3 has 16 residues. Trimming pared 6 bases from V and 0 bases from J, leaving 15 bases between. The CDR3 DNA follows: TGTGCCAGCTCCCCTACTACGACTAGCTCTGGAAACACCATATATTTT. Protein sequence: CASSPTTTSSGNTIYF.

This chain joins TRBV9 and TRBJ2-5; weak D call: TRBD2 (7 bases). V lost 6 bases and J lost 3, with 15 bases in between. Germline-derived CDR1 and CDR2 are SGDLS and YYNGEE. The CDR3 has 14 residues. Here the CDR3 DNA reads TGTGCCAGCACCCATGGGGGGGACAAAGAGACCCAGTACTTC. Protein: CASTHGGDKETQYF.

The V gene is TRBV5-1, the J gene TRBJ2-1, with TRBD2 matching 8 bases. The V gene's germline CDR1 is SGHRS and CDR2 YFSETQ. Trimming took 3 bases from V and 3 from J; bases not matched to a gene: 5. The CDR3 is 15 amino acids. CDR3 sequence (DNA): TGCGCCAGCAGCTACCGAGCGGGGGACTACAATGAGCAGTTCTTC. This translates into CASSYRAGDYNEQFF.

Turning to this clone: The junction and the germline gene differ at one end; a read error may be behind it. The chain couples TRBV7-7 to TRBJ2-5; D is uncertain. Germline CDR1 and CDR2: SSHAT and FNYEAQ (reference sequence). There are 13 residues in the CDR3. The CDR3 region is CASSLYGLETQYF. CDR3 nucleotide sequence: TGTGCTAGCAGCTTATACGGTTTGGAGACCCAGTACTTC.

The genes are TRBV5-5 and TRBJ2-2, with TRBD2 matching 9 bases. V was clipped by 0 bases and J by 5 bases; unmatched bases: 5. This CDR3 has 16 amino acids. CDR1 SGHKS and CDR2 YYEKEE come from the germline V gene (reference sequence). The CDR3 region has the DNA TGTGCCAGCAGCTTGGGGACTAGCGTCGGTACCGGGGAGCTGTTTTTT. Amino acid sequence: CASSLGTSVGTGELFF.